The 19 T cell receptor beta chains presented below share a single source sample, sequenced in a study of blood T cell repertoires in COVID-19. Repertoires were generated with immunoSEQ multiplex PCR, while TCRdb's copy carries only in-frame clones and drops some. The sample consists of hundreds of thousands of clones, around 88% of them appearing once. Sequenced input: peripheral blood. All receptors derive from a woman in her thirties with acute or convalescent COVID-19.

This clone appeared once. The chain is built from TRBV20-1 and TRBJ1-5; TRBD1 matches 7 bases. This CDR3 is built from 14 residues. V trimming: 3 bases; J trimming: 7 bases; junction bases outside the gene matches: 9. CDR1 and CDR2 (germline): DFQATT, SNEGSKA (reference sequence). The CDR3 nucleotides are TGCAGTGCTAGTCGCGGGACAGCCGGCCAGCCCCAGCATTTT. The encoded protein is CSASRGTAGQPQHF.

Of note for this clone: Other DNA variants within this sample encode the same CDR3. The CDR3 region is CASSLGRGGNEQFF. In DNA, the CDR3 is TGTGCCAGCAGCTTAGGCCGAGGCGGGAATGAGCAGTTCTTC. The chain joins TRBV7-8 to TRBJ2-1; D possibly corresponds to TRBD2 (5 bases). Between the trimmed V and J ends, which lost 1 base and 7 bases, there was a span of 11 bases. The germline CDR1 and CDR2 sequences are SGHVS and FQNEAQ. The CDR3 contains 14 residues.

The chain couples TRBV10-2 to TRBJ2-2; TRBD2 agrees at 13 bases. Trimming removed 6 bases from V and 5 bases from J; junction bases left unmatched: 0. CDR1 is WSHSY and CDR2 is SAAADI in the germline V gene. The CDR3 has 14 residues. CDR3 DNA sequence: TGCGCCAGCAGGACTAGCGGGGGGACCGGGGAGCTGTTTTTT. Its protein product is CASRTSGGTGELFF.

The genes are TRBV18 and TRBJ2-5; 8 nucleotides line up with TRBD1. Germline V lookup: CDR1 KGHSH, CDR2 LQKENI. The length of the CDR3 is 15 residues. Trimming cost V 6 bases and J 2 bases; bases outside gene matches: 8. CDR3 amino acids: CASSPSGTGQETQYF. CDR3 sequence (DNA): TGTGCCAGCTCGCCAAGTGGGACAGGACAAGAGACCCAGTACTTC.

This rearrangement joins TRBV4-1 to TRBJ1-4; TRBD1 aligns across 11 bases. V was clipped by 3 bases and J by 8 bases; unmatched bases: 8. The germline V gene has CDR1 MGHRA and CDR2 YSYEKL. This CDR3 is built from 16 residues. CDR3 bases: TGCGCCAGCAGCCAGGTTTCCGGGACAGGGGGGGAAAAACTGTTTTTT. Translated: CASSQVSGTGGEKLFF.

V usage is TRBV28 and J usage is TRBJ2-4, with TRBD2 as a possible D gene (6 bases). Trimming removed 6 bases at V and 2 bases at J, with 11 bases between. This CDR3 spans 14 amino acids. CDR1 and CDR2 (germline): MDHEN, SYDVKM. CDR3 region: CASSAGLTKNIQYF. The DNA of the CDR3 is TGTGCCAGCAGCGCGGGGCTCACCAAAAACATTCAGTACTTC. Complete variable domain (other parts from reference TRBV28 and TRBJ2-4): DVKVTQSSRYLVKRTGEKVFLECVQDMDHENMFWYRQDPGLGLRLIYFSYDVKMKEKGDIPEGYSVSREKKERFSLILESASTNQTSMYLCASSAGLTKNIQYFGAGTRLSVL.

V is TRBV2 and J is TRBJ1-2, with D maybe TRBD1 (5 bases). From germline, CDR1 is SNHLY and CDR2 FYNNEI. This CDR3 has 15 amino acids. Trimming removed 8 bases from V and 0 bases from J, with 16 bases in between. The CDR3 protein is CASVGGRGPNYGYTF. In DNA form, the CDR3 reads TGTGCCAGCGTGGGGGGAAGGGGACCTAACTATGGCTACACCTTC.

The chain links TRBV29-1 to TRBJ2-3; the D gene is possibly TRBD2 (6 bases). This CDR3 has 12 residues. The germline V gene encodes CDR1 SQVTM and CDR2 ANQGSEA. CDR3 amino acids: CGGSGITDTQYF. The DNA for the CDR3 is TGCGGGGGGTCCGGTATCACAGATACGCAGTATTTT.

This clone was seen a single time. The V gene is TRBV2, the J gene TRBJ1-6; possibly TRBD1 for D (6 bases). The CDR3 length is 15 residues. Germline values: CDR1 SNHLY, CDR2 FYNNEI. The V end lost 1 base, the J end lost 9 bases, and 13 bases lay between the germline ends. In DNA form, the CDR3 reads TGTGCCAGCAGTGAAGGTCAGGGGCCTTTTTCACCCCTCCACTTT. Translating gives CASSEGQGPFSPLHF.

The chain carries TRBV5-1 and TRBJ1-2, with 9 nucleotides matching TRBD1. Germline CDR1 reads SGHRS; CDR2 reads YFSETQ. The CDR3 consists of 13 residues. Trimming cost V 2 bases and J 8 bases; bases outside gene matches: 4. CDR3 sequence (DNA): TGCGCCAGCAGCTTACAGGGGGCGGGAGGCTACACCTTC. It specifies CASSLQGAGGYTF.

J is TRBJ2-7 and V is TRBV2; D is uncertain. Trimming cost V 8 bases and J 7 bases, with 9 bases left between them. Germline loops: CDR1 SNHLY, CDR2 FYNNEI. The CDR3 covers 10 residues. CDR3 sequence reads: CASGEREQYF. CDR3 sequence (DNA): TGTGCCAGCGGAGAGAGGGAGCAGTACTTC.

The chain combines TRBV9 with TRBJ1-6; a possible D gene is TRBD1 (6 bases). Germline CDR1 SGDLS, CDR2 YYNGEE. This CDR3 is built from 15 residues. V lost 6 bases and J lost 6, with 16 bases in between. The CDR3 spells CASTPTGTTNSPLHF. CDR3 nucleotide sequence: TGTGCCAGCACCCCAACCGGGACAACTAATTCACCCCTCCACTTT. The entire variable domain, with the rest obtained from reference TRBV9 and TRBJ1-6, is as follows: DSGVTQTPKHLITATGQRVTLRCSPRSGDLSVYWYQQSLDQGLQFLIQYYNGEERAKGNILERFSAQQFPDLHSELNLSSLELGDSALYFCASTPTGTTNSPLHFGNGTRLTVT.

The genes are TRBV2 and TRBJ2-2, with D possibly TRBD1 on 6 matching bases. Per the germline V gene, CDR1 is SNHLY and CDR2 is FYNNEI. The V end lost 3 bases, the J end lost 7 bases, and 12 bases lay between the germline ends. The CDR3 runs 14 residues. Here the CDR3 DNA reads TGTGCCAGCAGTGAGTCAAGGGGGATCGGGGAGCTGTTTTTT. It translates to CASSESRGIGELFF.

The V call is TRBV4-1, the J call TRBJ1-4; 8 nucleotides match TRBD1. The germline V gene has CDR1 MGHRA and CDR2 YSYEKL. V lost 5 bases, J lost 7 bases, and 6 bases stayed unmatched. The CDR3 loop spans 14 amino acids. This CDR3 reads CASSDRGAGEKLFF. The CDR3 DNA is TGCGCCAGCAGCGACAGGGGCGCGGGTGAAAAACTGTTTTTT.

The chain combines TRBV15 with TRBJ1-5; TRBD1 matches at 8 bases. Germline V gene sequence: CDR1 LNHNV, CDR2 YYDKDF (reference sequence). There are 15 residues in the CDR3. V lost 2 bases and J lost 6; bases outside the gene matches: 6. The CDR3 is CATSRSQGAGQPQHF. The CDR3 nucleotides read TGTGCCACCAGCAGATCTCAGGGGGCCGGTCAGCCCCAGCATTTT.

The V gene is TRBV5-1, the J gene TRBJ1-6, with 7 bases that match TRBD1. The V segment lost 4 bases and the J segment 7 bases; nucleotides outside the gene matches: 5. The germline V gene encodes CDR1 SGHRS and CDR2 YFSETQ. This CDR3 is 14 amino acids long. The CDR3 bases are TGCGCCAGCAGCGAGGGACAGCCAAATTCACCCCTCCACTTT. Protein: CASSEGQPNSPLHF. Drawing the rest from reference TRBV5-1 and TRBJ1-6, the complete variable domain is KAGVTQTPRYLIKTRGQQVTLSCSPISGHRSVSWYQQTPGQGLQFLFEYFSETQRNKGNFPGRFSGRQFSNSRSEMNVSTLELGDSALYLCASSEGQPNSPLHFGNGTRLTVT.

The chain is built from TRBV4-1 and TRBJ2-4, with TRBD2 matching over 10 bases. Germline V gene lookup returns CDR1 MGHRA and CDR2 YSYEKL. The CDR3 spans 18 residues. Losses at the gene ends were 0 bases for V and 3 bases for J; bases not matched to a gene: 8. CDR3 residues: CASSQDSGGRLDKNIQYF. CDR3 nucleotide sequence: TGCGCCAGCAGCCAAGATAGCGGGGGGCGATTGGACAAAAACATTCAGTACTTC.

The chain couples TRBV5-1 to TRBJ2-7; 7 bases agree with TRBD1. Looked up from germline, CDR1 is SGHRS and CDR2 is YFSETQ. The CDR3 totals 16 residues. The V and J ends lost 4 bases and 1 base, in that order; junction bases with no gene match: 11. CDR3 DNA: TGCGCCAGCAGCCCTGCGCCACAGGGGATATCCTACGAGCAGTACTTC. Protein product: CASSPAPQGISYEQYF. The entire variable domain, with the rest obtained from reference TRBV5-1 and TRBJ2-7, is as follows: KAGVTQTPRYLIKTRGQQVTLSCSPISGHRSVSWYQQTPGQGLQFLFEYFSETQRNKGNFPGRFSGRQFSNSRSEMNVSTLELGDSALYLCASSPAPQGISYEQYFGPGTRLTVT.

This clone occurred once. The rearrangement joins TRBV20-1 to TRBJ2-1; 10 bases fit TRBD2. Trimming took 3 bases from V and 5 from J; bases not matched to a gene: 7. CDR3 size: 15 residues. The germline CDR1 and CDR2 sequences are DFQATT and SNEGSKA (reference sequence). CDR3 amino acids: CSASWLAGANNEQFF. CDR3 DNA: TGCAGTGCTAGTTGGCTAGCGGGGGCGAACAATGAGCAGTTCTTC.